The next 7 T cell receptor beta chains were all read from a single sample in a study of human T cells and chemical hapten exposure. Using its own MiXCR run on the RACE reads, TCRdb lists one record per CDR3 protein. The data hold under 200,000 distinct CDR3 sequences, with around 15% observed a single time. Time point meaning: patch test 1, 2 weeks after DPC sensitization. Documented treatment: therapeutic diphenylcyclopropenone sensitization with weekly scalp DPC. The material was whole blood, obtained in connection with sensitization to the hapten diphenylcyclopropenone (DPC). The receptor source for this set is a woman younger than 45 with alopecia areata. Some clones in this sample may be carry-over from other donors' samples.

The chain carries TRBV28 and TRBJ2-1, with unresolved D. There are 11 residues in the CDR3. Trimming cost V 6 bases and J 4 bases, with 4 bases left between them. Germline CDR1 reads MDHEN; CDR2 reads SYDVKM. In DNA, the CDR3 is TGTGCCAGCAGAAGATACAATGAGCAGTTCTTC. It translates to CASRRYNEQFF. The variable domain in full, completed from reference TRBV28 and TRBJ2-1, reads DVKVTQSSRYLVKRTGEKVFLECVQDMDHENMFWYRQDPGLGLRLIYFSYDVKMKEKGDIPEGYSVSREKKERFSLILESASTNQTSMYLCASRRYNEQFFGPGTRLTVL.

The chain couples TRBV4-2 to TRBJ2-2, with D unclear. The germline V gene has CDR1 LGHNA and CDR2 YNFKEQ. The CDR3 sequence is 14 residues long. V gave up 1 base and J gave up 5 bases, with 8 bases separating them. CDR3 region: CASSQGGVTGELFF. The CDR3 DNA follows: TGTGCCAGCAGCCAAGGAGGAGTGACCGGGGAGCTGTTTTTT.

This clonotype was detected many times. The rearrangement uses TRBV3-1 and TRBJ2-7; no firm D call. In germline, CDR1 is LGHDT, CDR2 YNNKEL (reference sequence). This CDR3 has 13 residues. Trimming stripped 3 bases from V and 5 bases from J, with 11 bases between. The CDR3 here is CASSHRAGHEQYF. CDR3 nucleotides: TGTGCCAGCAGCCATAGGGCAGGCCACGAGCAGTACTTC.

This clonotype came up many times. This chain uses TRBV12-3 or TRBV12-4 with TRBJ1-1; no definite D call. This CDR3 comprises 14 residues. V dropped 5 bases and J dropped 2 bases, with 12 bases sitting between them. The CDR3 spells CASSLRGSNTEAFF. The DNA of the CDR3 is TGTGCCAGCAGTCTACGCGGTTCCAACACTGAAGCTTTCTTT.

V gene TRBV2 combines with J gene TRBJ1-3; D remains unclear. With 1 base removed from V and 6 bases from J, the gap between germline ends came to 4 bases. Germline CDR1 is SNHLY and CDR2 is FYNNEI. This CDR3 has 12 residues. CDR3: CASSEGANTIYF. The CDR3 region has the DNA TGTGCCAGCAGTGAAGGCGCAAACACCATATATTTT.

This clonotype was picked up a small number of times. The chain couples TRBV20-1 to TRBJ2-1, with D uncertain. V was clipped by 2 bases and J by 2 bases, with 10 bases between them. CDR1 DFQATT and CDR2 SNEGSKA come from the germline V gene (reference sequence). This CDR3 is 14 amino acids long. CDR3 in amino acids: CSARLVAAYNEQFF. DNA for the CDR3: TGCAGTGCTAGATTGGTAGCAGCCTACAATGAGCAGTTCTTC.

This clonotype was observed many times. The chain couples TRBV11-3 to TRBJ2-7; D remains unclear. This CDR3 region has 14 residues. The V gene's germline CDR1 is SGHNT and CDR2 YENEEA. Deletions cut 5 bases from V and 2 bases from J, with 13 bases between. In nucleotides, the CDR3 is TGTGCCAGCAGCGCCCCGTTAGGCCCCTACGAGCAGTACTTC. It is translated as CASSAPLGPYEQYF.